This is a list of T cell receptor beta chains from one sample in a study of blood T cell repertoires in COVID-19. Profiling relied on immunoSEQ multiplex PCR, and the TCRdb table lists in-frame clones only, not all of them. Of about 71,000 clones listed, just over 90% are singletons. Sequenced sample: peripheral blood. Receptors were obtained from a young woman with acute or convalescent COVID-19. CDR3s include the opening cysteine and the closing phenylalanine or tryptophan. The order of the fields is clone size, V gene, D gene, J gene, CDR3 DNA, CDR3 protein. The D gene is left open where the match is weak. Size is stated for part of the rows, as once, few or many counts, or as a class when the clone is expanded.

-,TRBV28,-,TRBJ1-5,TGTGCCAGCAGTTTAAATCTGAGAGTCAATCAGCCCCAGCATTTT,CASSLNLRVNQPQHF
-,TRBV28,TRBD1,TRBJ2-4,TGTGCCAGCAGTACCTCCGGGACAGGGAAAAACATTCAGTACTTC,CASSTSGTGKNIQYF
-,TRBV3-1/TRBV3-2,-,TRBJ1-1,TGTGCCAGCAGCCAGGGTCCGGGGGCTGAAGCTTTCTTT,CASSQGPGAEAFF
-,TRBV20-1,-,TRBJ2-3,TGCAGTGCTAGTTTGGGGCACACAGATACGCAGTATTTT,CSASLGHTDTQYF
-,TRBV4-1,-,TRBJ1-2,TGCGCCAGCAGCCAGCTGTGGGGCGGATCAAACTATGGCTACACCTTC,CASSQLWGGSNYGYTF
-,TRBV7-7,-,TRBJ2-3,TGTGCCAGCAGCTTAGACCGGGGTGATACGCAGTATTTT,CASSLDRGDTQYF
-,TRBV7-8,TRBD1,TRBJ1-1,TGTGCCAGCAGCTTTCGGGCAGGGGGGAACACTGAAGCTTTCTTT,CASSFRAGGNTEAFF
-,TRBV15,-,TRBJ1-1,TGTGCCACCAGCAGAGAAGCCCGGAACACTGAAGCTTTCTTT,CATSREARNTEAFF
-,TRBV7-8,TRBD1,TRBJ1-5,TGTGCCAGCAGCTTAGTGGGCGTTCGACAGGGAAATCAGCCCCAGCATTTT,CASSLVGVRQGNQPQHF
-,TRBV21-1,-,TRBJ1-1,TGTGCCAGCAGCACAACTGGACAAAACACTGAAGCTTTCTTT,CASSTTGQNTEAFF
-,TRBV6-5,-,TRBJ2-7,TGTGCCAGCAGCCTCGGACAACGAAGCTACGAGCAGTACTTC,CASSLGQRSYEQYF
-,TRBV18,-,TRBJ2-3,TGTGCCAGCTCACCATGGGCAGACACAGATACGCAGTATTTT,CASSPWADTDTQYF
-,TRBV7-2,-,TRBJ2-7,TGTGCCAGCAGCCCCGTGGGGCGGGGTTCCAACGAGCAGTACTTC,CASSPVGRGSNEQYF
-,TRBV4-1,TRBD1,TRBJ1-1,TGCGCCAGCAGCCAGGGACAGGGGGCGATCGCTGAAGCTTTCTTT,CASSQGQGAIAEAFF
-,TRBV7-2,TRBD2,TRBJ2-7,TGTGCCAGCAGCTCCCGACTAGCCGGGGAGCAGTACTTC,CASSSRLAGEQYF
-,TRBV9,-,TRBJ2-2,TGTGCCAGCAGCGTAGAGCTTAACAGGGACGGGGAGCTGTTTTTT,CASSVELNRDGELFF
-,TRBV5-5,-,TRBJ1-4,TGTGCCAGCAGCTTTTCGGGGATGGTTAGTGAAAAACTGTTTTTT,CASSFSGMVSEKLFF
-,TRBV14,-,TRBJ1-1,TGTGCCAGCAGCCCCGGACAGCCGACTGAAGCTTTCTTT,CASSPGQPTEAFF
-,TRBV6-5,TRBD2,TRBJ2-3,TGTGCCAGCAGACTCGGGGGGACTAGCACAGATACGCAGTATTTT,CASRLGGTSTDTQYF
-,TRBV19,TRBD1,TRBJ1-6,TGTGCCAGTAGTAGGGACAGGGGTAATTCACCCCTCCACTTT,CASSRDRGNSPLHF
-,TRBV5-5,-,TRBJ2-4,TGTGCCAGCAGCTTGGGGGGCGTGCAGATAAACATTCAGTACTTC,CASSLGGVQINIQYF
-,TRBV28,TRBD2,TRBJ2-3,TGTGCCAGCAGTCGTGGGGGGGGAGAGGCAGATACGCAGTATTTT,CASSRGGGEADTQYF
-,TRBV9,TRBD2,TRBJ2-1,TGTGCCAGCAGCCCTCGAGGGACTAGCGGGAGGGATATCGTGGATGAGCAGTTCTTC,CASSPRGTSGRDIVDEQFF
-,TRBV5-1,-,TRBJ2-3,TGCGCCAGCAGCTGGCAGGGGCCATACCCAGATACGCAGTATTTT,CASSWQGPYPDTQYF
few,TRBV19,-,TRBJ1-5,TGTGCCAGTAGTCAACAGGGAAGGCAGCCCCAGCATTTT,CASSQQGRQPQHF
once,TRBV13,-,TRBJ2-1,TGTGCCAGCAGCTTCGGGTCCCACTCCTACAATGAGCAGTTCTTC,CASSFGSHSYNEQFF
-,TRBV5-8,-,TRBJ1-1,TGTGCCAGCAGCTTGTTCCAGGGATCGGTGTACACTGAAGCTTTCTTT,CASSLFQGSVYTEAFF